These 16 T cell receptor beta chains were all obtained from the same sample, sequenced in a study of regulatory T cells in long-lasting Graves disease. Through Arm-PCR of CDR3 regions and iRepertoire HTBI primers, TCR beta libraries were built. TCRdb fed the multiplex PCR reads into MiXCR, producing one record per CDR3 protein. Of about 470,000 distinct CDR3 sequences in the sample, roughly 17% are singletons; the top ten hold 12%. The time point was: newly diagnosed GD, antithyroid drugs for less than 3 months. Extracted RNA from PBMCs served as the source of the TCR library. The sample also formed part of further work on T cells in Graves' hyperthyroidism and ophthalmopathy.

The input for sequencing was peripheral blood mononuclear cells (PBMCs), taken at new diagnosis, from a patient treated with antithyroid drugs. These receptors were collected from a man aged 40-55 years with Graves disease.

This clonotype was detected many times. The chain is built from TRBV2 and TRBJ2-2, with D perhaps given as TRBD1 or TRBD2 (5 bases each). This CDR3 comprises 15 residues. Germline V gives CDR1 SNHLY, CDR2 FYNNEI. V dropped 11 bases and J dropped 3 bases, with 19 bases sitting between them. The CDR3 here is CASRQGGGDTGELFF. The CDR3 nucleotides read TGTGCCTCGCGGCAAGGTGGGGGTGACACCGGGGAGCTGTTTTTT. Using reference TRBV2 and TRBJ2-2 for the parts outside the CDR3, the full variable domain is EPEVTQTPSHQVTQMGQEVILRCVPISNHLYFYWYRQILGQKVEFLVSFYNNEISEKSEIFDDQFSVERPDGSNFTLKIRSTKLEDSAMYFCASRQGGGDTGELFFGEGSRLTVL.

This rearrangement joins TRBV29-1 to TRBJ1-3; no definite D call. Trimming took 3 bases from V and 3 from J, leaving 3 bases between them. Germline lookup yields CDR1 SQVTM and CDR2 ANQGSEA. This CDR3 comprises 11 residues. Here the CDR3 DNA reads TGCAGCGTTGAGCGTGGAAACACCATATATTTT. Translated, it gives CSVERGNTIYF.

With regard to this clonotype: The junction departs from the called germline gene at one end, perhaps through a read error. The V and J genes are TRBV12-3 or TRBV12-4 and TRBJ2-3; D gene unclear. The CDR3 has 13 residues. This CDR3 reads CANSRGNTDTQYF. As DNA, the CDR3 is TGTGCCAACAGTAGAGGAAACACAGATACGCAGTATTTT.

This clonotype showed up just a few times. V is TRBV14 and J is TRBJ1-2; no firm D call. The CDR3 length is 14 residues. Trimming took 4 bases from V and 11 from J, leaving 20 bases between them. CDR1 SGHDN and CDR2 FVKESK come from the germline V gene. CDR3 protein: CASSLRFPLLGYTF. CDR3 nucleotide sequence: TGTGCCAGCAGCCTGCGGTTCCCACTATTAGGTTACACCTTC.

This clonotype was recorded at least ten times. This chain uses TRBV28 with TRBJ2-7, with 12 positions matching TRBD1. Losses at the gene ends were 0 bases for V and 5 bases for J; bases not matched to a gene: 5. This CDR3 spans 16 amino acids. CDR1 and CDR2 from the germline V gene are MDHEN and SYDVKM. Here the CDR3 DNA reads TGTGCCAGCAGTTTATGGGGACAGGGGGCAAAGGACGAGCAGTACTTC. Its protein is CASSLWGQGAKDEQYF.

This clonotype was seen a few times. The chain recombines TRBV28 with TRBJ1-6, with D perhaps matching TRBD1 (6 bases). Germline values: CDR1 MDHEN, CDR2 SYDVKM. The CDR3 has 13 amino acids. V was shortened by 8 bases and J by 7 bases, with 12 bases between the two germline ends. The DNA for the CDR3 is TGTGCCAGCTTACAGGGATGGAATTCACCCCTCCACTTT. It specifies CASLQGWNSPLHF. Supplemented by reference TRBV28 and TRBJ1-6, the full variable domain reads DVKVTQSSRYLVKRTGEKVFLECVQDMDHENMFWYRQDPGLGLRLIYFSYDVKMKEKGDIPEGYSVSREKKERFSLILESASTNQTSMYLCASLQGWNSPLHFGNGTRLTVT.

This clonotype was picked up many times. The rearrangement joins TRBV20-1 to TRBJ2-1; a possible D gene is TRBD1 (6 bases). Germline CDR1 reads DFQATT; CDR2 reads SNEGSKA (reference sequence). The CDR3 runs to 13 residues. V was clipped by 7 bases and J by 4 bases, with 14 bases between them. The chain's CDR3 is CSVPQGLYNEQFF. In DNA form, the CDR3 reads TGCAGTGTCCCTCAGGGGCTTTACAATGAGCAGTTCTTC.

Ten or more counts support this clonotype. The chain recombines TRBV6-5 with TRBJ1-1, with D perhaps TRBD1 (6 bases). The V and J ends lost 0 bases and 1 base respectively, with 6 bases between them. Germline V lookup: CDR1 MNHEY, CDR2 SVGAGI. CDR3 length: 14 amino acids. The CDR3 reads CASSYSGANTEAFF. The CDR3 DNA reads as TGTGCCAGCAGTTACTCGGGGGCGAACACTGAAGCTTTCTTT.

The CDR3 region has the DNA TGCAGTGCTAGAAAGGGGATTGGAAACACCATATATTTT. This translates into CSARKGIGNTIYF. The chain recombines TRBV20-1 with TRBJ1-3, with D perhaps matching TRBD1 (5 bases). Between the trimmed V and J ends, which lost 2 bases and 3 bases, there was a span of 8 bases. Germline CDR1 reads DFQATT; CDR2 reads SNEGSKA (reference sequence). The CDR3 has 13 residues.

In its sample, this clonotype was seen many times. The V call is TRBV30, the J call TRBJ2-3; no clear D gene. CDR1 and CDR2 from the germline V gene are GTSNPN and SVGIG (reference sequence). There are 13 residues in the CDR3. V was clipped by 3 bases and J by 4 bases, with 11 bases between them. In DNA form, the CDR3 reads TGTGCCTGGAGGGCGTATCTTCCAGATACGCAGTATTTT. It codes for CAWRAYLPDTQYF.

In its sample, this clonotype was seen many times. The chain is built from TRBV3-1 and TRBJ1-2, with 12 bases matching TRBD1. Trimming at V came to 5 bases and at J to 7 bases, leaving 2 bases not matched to a gene. Per the germline V gene, CDR1 is LGHDT and CDR2 is YNNKEL (reference sequence). The CDR3 runs 13 residues. The CDR3 region is CASSGTGGGGYTF. The CDR3 coding sequence is TGTGCCAGCAGCGGGACAGGGGGCGGTGGCTACACCTTC.

At least ten counts were recorded for this clonotype. The chain links TRBV30 to TRBJ1-1; D not certain. The CDR3 runs to 12 residues. From germline, CDR1 is GTSNPN and CDR2 SVGIG (reference sequence). Between the trimmed V and J ends, which lost 5 bases and 3 bases, there was a span of 10 bases. CDR3 DNA sequence: TGTGCCTGGGCGGCGGGCTACACTGAAGCTTTCTTT. Protein: CAWAAGYTEAFF.

This clonotype was seen repeatedly, ten times or more. The rearrangement links TRBV7-9 to TRBJ2-1, with D unclear. V was pared by 5 bases and J by 8 bases, with 13 bases between. The CDR3 has 13 amino acids. From germline, CDR1 is SEHNR and CDR2 FQNEAQ (reference sequence). CDR3 residues: CASSPPAVHEQFF. As DNA, the CDR3 is TGTGCCAGCAGCCCCCCGGCGGTCCATGAGCAGTTCTTC.

The genes are TRBV2 and TRBJ1-2; no clear D. CDR3 size: 13 residues. The V and J ends lost 8 bases and 2 bases respectively, with 12 bases between them. CDR1 and CDR2 from the germline V gene are SNHLY and FYNNEI. The CDR3 loop reads CASSPGSNYGYTF. CDR3 nucleotides: TGTGCCAGCTCCCCGGGTTCCAACTATGGCTACACCTTC.

The table lists this clonotype with many counts. V usage is TRBV28 and J usage is TRBJ1-5, with 12 bases identical to TRBD1. The CDR3 is made up of 16 amino acids. J lost 7 bases, V lost 8 bases, and 12 bases had no gene match. The V gene's germline CDR1 is MDHEN and CDR2 SYDVKM. This CDR3 is CASGFLVGQGAQPQHF. CDR3 bases: TGTGCCAGCGGATTTTTAGTGGGACAGGGGGCCCAGCCCCAGCATTTT.

Note on this clonotype: This may be a read error, as it is one base from a much larger clone. This chain connects TRBV28 to TRBJ2-5; 11 bases agree with TRBD1. With V trimmed by 7 bases and J by 7 bases, 11 bases remained unmatched. Per the germline V gene, CDR1 is MDHEN and CDR2 is SYDVKM. The CDR3 runs to 15 residues. CDR3 sequence reads: CASTIRTGGARTQYF. The CDR3 DNA reads as TGTGCCAGCACCATACGGACAGGGGGCGCGAGGACCCAGTACTTC. Drawing the rest from reference TRBV28 and TRBJ2-5, the complete variable domain is DVKVTQSSRYLVKRTGEKVFLECVQDMDHENMFWYRQDPGLGLRLIYFSYDVKMKEKGDIPEGYSVSREKKERFSLILESASTNQTSMYLCASTIRTGGARTQYFGPGTRLLVL.